These 27 T cell receptor beta chains were sequenced from one sample in a study of control samples from healthy donors and cancer patients. Data came from immunoSEQ multiplex PCR; TCRdb stores just in-frame clones and leaves some out. The sample has some 140,000 clones, approximately 96% seen once. The sample consisted of blood. Receptors were obtained from a middle-aged man in good health.

The gene calls are TRBV6-5 and TRBJ1-2; 8 nucleotides line up with TRBD1. J gave up 4 bases and V 6 bases, and 4 bases lay outside the gene matches. The CDR3 is made up of 13 amino acids. Germline V gene sequence: CDR1 MNHEY, CDR2 SVGAGI. CDR3 DNA sequence: TGTGCCAGCAGGTCGACAGGGGCCTATGGCTACACCTTC. It yields the protein CASRSTGAYGYTF.

The CDR3 sequence is CASSLGQGEVSDTQYF. DNA of the CDR3: TGTGCCAGCAGCTTGGGACAGGGGGAGGTATCAGATACGCAGTATTTT. V gene TRBV7-9 combines with J gene TRBJ2-3; 11 positions match TRBD1. Trimming cost V 3 bases and J 4 bases; bases outside gene matches: 6. The germline V gene has CDR1 SEHNR and CDR2 FQNEAQ (reference sequence). The CDR3 is made up of 16 amino acids. Supplemented by reference TRBV7-9 and TRBJ2-3, the full variable domain reads DTGVSQNPRHKITKRGQNVTFRCDPISEHNRLYWYRQTLGQGPEFLTYFQNEAQLEKSRLLSDRFSAERPKGSFSTLEIQRTEQGDSAMYLCASSLGQGEVSDTQYFGPGTRLTVL.

CDR3 bases: TGTGCCAGCAGTGAAGTCGGGGGGTTAAATTCACCCCTCCACTTT. The encoded protein is CASSEVGGLNSPLHF. The rearrangement uses TRBV6-1 and TRBJ1-6; D might be TRBD1 (5 bases). This CDR3 comprises 15 residues. The germline V and J ends were trimmed by 1 base and 7 bases, with 11 bases remaining between them. Germline-derived CDR1 and CDR2 are MNHNS and SASEGT.

The chain joins TRBV21-1 to TRBJ2-2. TRBV21-1 is termed a pseudogene. This CDR3 is 15 amino acids long. CDR3 loop: CASSNRPAASGELFF. The DNA of the CDR3 is TGTGCCAGCAGCAATCGTCCAGCAGCAAGCGGGGAGCTGTTTTTT.

This chain joins TRBV7-9 and TRBJ1-2; maybe TRBD1 (5 bases). V was shortened by 7 bases and J by 8 bases, with 14 bases between the two germline ends. Germline CDR1 reads SEHNR; CDR2 reads FQNEAQ (reference sequence). This CDR3 is built from 12 residues. Written as DNA, the CDR3 is TGTGCCAGCATGGTAGGGGCGGAGGGCTACACCTTC. Protein sequence: CASMVGAEGYTF.

The chain uses TRBV30 and TRBJ2-2; 9 nucleotides line up with TRBD2. V lost 5 bases to trimming and J lost 7 bases; unmatched junction nucleotides: 11. The CDR3 covers 15 residues. Germline V gene data show CDR1 as GTSNPN and CDR2 as SVGIG (reference sequence). CDR3 loop: CAWRDLAGAVGELFF. In DNA form, the CDR3 reads TGTGCCTGGCGTGATTTAGCGGGGGCGGTCGGGGAGCTGTTTTTT.

V gene TRBV19 combines with J gene TRBJ1-2; 9 bases align to TRBD1. V trimming: 4 bases; J trimming: 11 bases; junction bases outside the gene matches: 2. The CDR3 extends over 11 amino acids. In germline, CDR1 is LNHDA, CDR2 SQIVND (reference sequence). CDR3 in DNA: TGTGCCAGTAGTAGGGACAGGGCTTACACCTTC. It encodes CASSRDRAYTF.

Written as DNA, the CDR3 is TGTGCCAGCAGCTTGTTGGACTCCTACAATGAGCAGTTCTTC. Translating it yields CASSLLDSYNEQFF. V usage is TRBV5-4 and J usage is TRBJ2-1, with D unclear. In germline, CDR1 is SGHNT, CDR2 YYREEE (reference sequence). Trimming removed 1 base at V and 0 bases at J, with 5 bases between. This CDR3 is built from 14 residues.

The chain couples TRBV27 to TRBJ2-2, with 8 bases lining up with TRBD2. The CDR3 has 14 residues. CDR1 MNHEY and CDR2 SMNVEV come from the germline V gene (reference sequence). Trimming took 3 bases from V and 5 from J; bases not matched to a gene: 2. The CDR3, as DNA: TGTGCCAGCAGTTTGGGACTAGTTACCGGGGAGCTGTTTTTT. This translates into CASSLGLVTGELFF.

The chain links TRBV6-5 to TRBJ2-3, with a possible D match to TRBD1 (5 bases). Deletions cut 4 bases from V and 1 base from J, with 6 bases between. This CDR3 has 13 amino acids. CDR1 and CDR2 (germline): MNHEY, SVGAGI. In DNA form, the CDR3 reads TGTGCCAGCAGTTCCAGGGGCACAGATACGCAGTATTTT. This sequence encodes CASSSRGTDTQYF.

The chain links TRBV5-6 to TRBJ1-2; maybe TRBD1 (6 bases). The V end lost 2 bases, the J end lost 5 bases, and 13 bases lay between the germline ends. The CDR3 loop spans 14 amino acids. Germline values: CDR1 SGHDT, CDR2 YYEEEE. CDR3 coding DNA: TGTGCCAGCAGCTTTTTAACAGGGCCGTATGGCTACACCTTC. Protein sequence: CASSFLTGPYGYTF.

This clone was seen a single time. The gene calls are TRBV29-1 and TRBJ1-3; 9 bases fit TRBD1. After removal of 4 bases from V and 4 bases from J, the junction contained 20 bases not matched to a gene. The CDR3 totals 19 residues. Germline V gene sequence: CDR1 SQVTM, CDR2 ANQGSEA. The CDR3 sequence: CSVVGGTGPETLLGNTIYF. CDR3 sequence (DNA): TGCAGCGTTGTAGGTGGGACAGGGCCGGAGACACTCCTGGGAAACACCATATATTTT.

V is TRBV19 and J is TRBJ1-6; D gene uncertain. Germline V gene lookup returns CDR1 LNHDA and CDR2 SQIVND (reference sequence). This CDR3 region has 17 residues. Trimming took 5 bases from V and 0 from J, leaving 14 bases between them. Here the CDR3 reads CASSARTGSSYNSPLHF. In DNA form, the CDR3 reads TGTGCCAGTAGTGCCCGGACGGGAAGCTCCTATAATTCACCCCTCCACTTT. Supplemented by reference TRBV19 and TRBJ1-6, the full variable domain reads DGGITQSPKYLFRKEGQNVTLSCEQNLNHDAMYWYRQDPGQGLRLIYYSQIVNDFQKGDIAEGYSVSREKKESFPLTVTSAQKNPTAFYLCASSARTGSSYNSPLHFGNGTRLTVT.

This sequence joins TRBV6-8 and TRBJ1-2; D is possibly TRBD1 (5 bases). CDR1 is MNHGY and CDR2 is SAAAGT in the germline V gene. The CDR3 runs to 20 residues. The V end was cut by 2 bases, the J end by 5 bases, with 30 bases between. CDR3 amino acids: CASSYEGLGAVLCSAYGYTF. The CDR3 DNA is TGTGCCAGCAGTTACGAGGGGTTAGGCGCGGTTCTTTGTTCGGCATATGGCTACACCTTC.

This clone was counted once. This rearrangement joins TRBV18 to TRBJ2-1, with D possibly TRBD1 on 6 matching bases. The CDR3 extends over 15 amino acids. Trimming pared 2 bases from V and 0 bases from J, leaving 8 bases between. CDR1 KGHSH and CDR2 LQKENI come from the germline V gene. As DNA, the CDR3 is TGTGCCAGCTCACCAATACAGGGCTCCTACAATGAGCAGTTCTTC. Protein product: CASSPIQGSYNEQFF.

This chain's CDR3 is CASSSLNYGYTF. The CDR3 DNA follows: TGTGCCAGCAGCTCCCTTAACTATGGCTACACCTTC. The chain links TRBV28 to TRBJ1-2; D unresolved. Germline V gene lookup returns CDR1 MDHEN and CDR2 SYDVKM. The CDR3 length is 12 residues. Trimming took 6 bases from V and 1 from J, leaving 6 bases between them.

This clone was observed once. The chain carries TRBV27 and TRBJ1-1; no clear D. Germline assignment: CDR1 MNHEY and CDR2 SMNVEV (reference sequence). Trimming shortened V by 5 bases and J by 10 bases, and 14 bases separated the two germline ends. This CDR3 spans 12 amino acids. CDR3 residues: CASSPVRRTAFF. The CDR3 DNA follows: TGTGCCAGCAGTCCCGTCCGCAGGACAGCTTTCTTT.

The V and J genes are TRBV2 and TRBJ1-1; D gene uncertain. Germline assignment: CDR1 SNHLY and CDR2 FYNNEI. The V end was cut by 3 bases, the J end by 2 bases, with 4 bases between. This CDR3 is 12 amino acids long. CDR3 bases: TGTGCCAGCAGTGAGGTTAACACTGAAGCTTTCTTT. Translation gives CASSEVNTEAFF.

V usage is TRBV9 and J usage is TRBJ1-1; tentatively, D is TRBD1 (6 bases). Germline-derived CDR1 and CDR2 are SGDLS and YYNGEE. The V gene lost 3 bases and the J gene lost 0 bases, with 12 bases spanning the gap. The CDR3 extends over 15 amino acids. The CDR3 protein is CASSAGRGLNTEAFF. The CDR3 DNA follows: TGTGCCAGCAGCGCGGGCAGGGGTTTGAACACTGAAGCTTTCTTT. Variable domain in full (rest from reference TRBV9 and TRBJ1-1): DSGVTQTPKHLITATGQRVTLRCSPRSGDLSVYWYQQSLDQGLQFLIQYYNGEERAKGNILERFSAQQFPDLHSELNLSSLELGDSALYFCASSAGRGLNTEAFFGQGTRLTVV.

This sequence joins TRBV5-5 and TRBJ2-1; D possibly uses TRBD1 or TRBD2 (5 bases each). CDR1 and CDR2 from the germline V gene are SGHKS and YYEKEE (reference sequence). The CDR3 consists of 14 residues. The V end lost 5 bases, the J end lost 9 bases, and 18 bases lay between the germline ends. The CDR3, as DNA: TGTGCCAGCAGACAACCGGGGTCGAGGGGTGAGCAGTTCTTC. This translates into CASRQPGSRGEQFF.

This CDR3 is CASTYPGTFGYTF. CDR3 DNA: TGTGCCAGTACCTATCCCGGGACATTTGGCTACACCTTC. The chain employs TRBV19 and TRBJ1-2; TRBD1 is a possible D gene (6 bases). V was cut by 7 bases and J by 7 bases, with 16 bases left in between. The CDR3 sequence is 13 residues long. Germline CDR1 LNHDA, CDR2 SQIVND (reference sequence).

The gene calls are TRBV2 and TRBJ1-4; D unclear. Germline V gene data show CDR1 as SNHLY and CDR2 as FYNNEI. This CDR3 is built from 11 residues. V lost 7 bases and J lost 7, with 7 bases in between. This CDR3 reads CASKGGEKLFF. Here the CDR3 DNA reads TGTGCCAGCAAGGGAGGTGAAAAACTGTTTTTT.

The CDR3: CATSEAGNTEAFF. CDR3 DNA sequence: TGTGCCACCAGTGAGGCGGGGAACACTGAAGCTTTCTTT. The rearrangement uses TRBV24-1 and TRBJ1-1; D not resolved. From germline, CDR1 is KGHDR and CDR2 SFDVKD. Trimming removed 4 bases at V and 1 base at J, with 6 bases between. The CDR3 sequence is 13 residues long.

A single count supports this clone. The chain couples TRBV7-9 to TRBJ1-4; D gene unclear. Germline V gene lookup returns CDR1 SEHNR and CDR2 FQNEAQ (reference sequence). The CDR3 covers 14 residues. V lost 1 base and J lost 4, with 7 bases in between. CDR3 nucleotide sequence: TGTGCCAGCAGCTTAGTGGGCGGTAATGAAAAACTGTTTTTT. Translated: CASSLVGGNEKLFF.

The chain couples TRBV30 to TRBJ1-1; maybe TRBD1 (6 bases). Germline V lookup: CDR1 GTSNPN, CDR2 SVGIG (reference sequence). This CDR3 comprises 13 residues. V was cut by 2 bases and J by 4 bases, with 11 bases left in between. The CDR3 sequence is CAWSKTRGTEAFF. CDR3 in DNA: TGTGCCTGGAGTAAGACCAGGGGCACTGAAGCTTTCTTT.

The chain has TRBV7-2 and TRBJ2-3; D ambiguous. Germline CDR1 is SGHTA and CDR2 is FQGNSA. This CDR3 spans 13 amino acids. The V and J ends lost 5 bases and 1 base respectively, with 7 bases between them. The CDR3 reads CASSPYRTDTQYF. The CDR3 DNA sequence: TGTGCCAGCAGCCCGTACCGCACAGATACGCAGTATTTT.

The chain joins TRBV4-3 to TRBJ1-1; 11 bases align to TRBD1. The CDR3 contains 13 residues. The V segment lost 4 bases and the J segment 9 bases; nucleotides outside the gene matches: 4. The V gene's germline CDR1 is LGHNA and CDR2 YSLEER. The CDR3 loop is CASSLRTGGQAFF. CDR3 bases: TGCGCCAGCAGCCTTCGGACAGGGGGCCAAGCTTTCTTT.